These 32 T cell receptor beta chains originate from one sample sequenced in a study of cytomegalovirus exposure and HLA in healthy donors. This PCR relied on a set of 60 Vbeta primers and 13 Jbeta primers. The protocol was immunoSEQ multiplex PCR, while the TCRdb copy is restricted to in-frame clones and leaves out a portion. Found here are 120,000 to 150,000 clones, almost 85% of them singletons; the top ten hold around 1.9%. The material sequenced was PBMCs. Receptors were obtained from a woman in her thirties or forties in good health and CMV-seronegative.

The gene calls are TRBV11-1 and TRBJ2-5; 8 bases align to TRBD1. Germline V CDR1 and CDR2: SGHAT, FQDESV (reference sequence). With 2 bases clipped from V and 0 bases from J, the junction kept 8 bases outside the gene matches. CDR3 length: 17 amino acids. The CDR3 nucleotides read TGTGCCAGCAGCTTAACAGGGGGACACTACAACCAAGAGACCCAGTACTTC. It is translated as CASSLTGGHYNQETQYF. Full variable domain (remainder filled in from reference TRBV11-1 and TRBJ2-5): EAEVAQSPRYKITEKSQAVAFWCDPISGHATLYWYRQILGQGPELLVQFQDESVVDDSQLPKDRFSAERLKGVDSTLKIQPAELGDSAMYLCASSLTGGHYNQETQYFGPGTRLLVL.

This clone has a single count. V is TRBV5-1 and J is TRBJ2-3; TRBD2 is a possible D gene (6 bases). The CDR3 covers 16 residues. The ends were cut back, 3 bases at V and 3 bases at J, with 17 bases in the middle. Germline CDR1 SGHRS, CDR2 YFSETQ. The CDR3, as DNA: TGCGCCAGCAGCTCACTTACGGGTGGGGGGACAGATACGCAGTATTTT. Residues: CASSSLTGGGTDTQYF.

This clone has only one observation. At one end, the junction sequence differs from germline, possibly due to a read error. The V and J genes are TRBV19 and TRBJ1-1; perhaps TRBD1 as D (5 bases). From germline, CDR1 is LNHDA and CDR2 SQIVND (reference sequence). This CDR3 has 15 residues. The DNA of the CDR3 is TGTACCAGTAGTGTGTTGTCCGTAGGGGACACTGAAGCTTTCTTT. As protein: CTSSVLSVGDTEAFF.

The V gene is TRBV19, the J gene TRBJ2-6; TRBD1 is a possible D gene (5 bases). V gave up 6 bases and J gave up 0 bases, with 9 bases separating them. The germline V gene encodes CDR1 LNHDA and CDR2 SQIVND (reference sequence). This CDR3 has 15 residues. The chain's CDR3 is CASSTGISGANVLTF. The CDR3 nucleotides are TGTGCCAGTAGCACAGGAATCTCTGGGGCCAACGTCCTGACTTTC.

The chain employs TRBV7-8 and TRBJ2-5; the D gene is possibly TRBD1 (5 bases). Looked up from germline, CDR1 is SGHVS and CDR2 is FQNEAQ. Trimming removed 2 bases from V and 4 bases from J, with 14 bases in between. This CDR3 is 15 amino acids long. The chain's CDR3 is CASSLTPGIGETQYF. The CDR3 DNA reads TGTGCCAGCAGCTTAACCCCAGGGATTGGAGAGACCCAGTACTTC.

J is TRBJ2-7 and V is TRBV4-1; the match to TRBD1 covers 7 bases. The CDR3 covers 19 residues. V lost 0 bases and J lost 0; bases outside the gene matches: 14. Germline lookup yields CDR1 MGHRA and CDR2 YSYEKL. The chain's CDR3 is CASSQDLGGRQGFSYEQYF. The CDR3 coding sequence is TGCGCCAGCAGCCAAGATCTTGGCGGACGACAGGGATTCTCCTACGAGCAGTACTTC.

This clone has just a few counts. The chain is built from TRBV29-1 and TRBJ2-2; TRBD1 matches at 7 bases. Germline-derived CDR1 and CDR2 are SQVTM and ANQGSEA. This CDR3 is built from 14 residues. V was clipped by 3 bases and J by 1 base; unmatched bases: 2. The CDR3 bases are TGCAGCGTTGATGGACAGGAGAACACCGGGGAGCTGTTTTTT. It encodes CSVDGQENTGELFF.

The genes are TRBV5-1 and TRBJ2-5; 11 bases fit TRBD2. The CDR3 spans 16 residues. The ends lost 5 bases at V and 1 base at J; junction bases unmatched: 7. Germline V gives CDR1 SGHRS, CDR2 YFSETQ. The CDR3, as DNA: TGCGCCAGCAGAGTCAGGACTAGCGGGTCCCAAGAGACCCAGTACTTC. Encoded protein: CASRVRTSGSQETQYF.

The chain couples TRBV7-7 to TRBJ2-5; 7 nucleotides line up with TRBD1. V was clipped by 4 bases and J by 5 bases; unmatched bases: 10. Germline V gene data show CDR1 as SSHAT and CDR2 as FNYEAQ (reference sequence). This CDR3 has 15 residues. CDR3 region: CASSWLTGRGETQYF. CDR3 sequence (DNA): TGTGCCAGCAGCTGGCTGACAGGGAGAGGGGAGACCCAGTACTTC.

V usage is TRBV5-1 and J usage is TRBJ2-1; 9 bases are shared with TRBD1. Germline trimming cut 3 bases from V and 8 bases from J; bases unmatched to any gene: 9. Germline CDR1 is SGHRS and CDR2 is YFSETQ. This CDR3 has 15 amino acids. CDR3 in amino acids: CASSYTGGLADEQFF. For the CDR3, the DNA is TGCGCCAGCAGCTACACAGGGGGCTTAGCGGATGAGCAGTTCTTC.

The V gene is TRBV28, the J gene TRBJ1-1; TRBD1 agrees at 7 bases. CDR1 MDHEN and CDR2 SYDVKM come from the germline V gene. Losses at the gene ends were 8 bases for V and 7 bases for J; bases not matched to a gene: 10. CDR3 length: 13 residues. Here the CDR3 reads CASPNRDSREAFF. CDR3 in DNA: TGTGCCAGCCCAAACCGGGACAGTCGTGAAGCTTTCTTT.

V and J are TRBV6-1 and TRBJ2-1; 7 bases fit TRBD1. The J segment lost 4 bases and the V segment lost 0 bases, leaving 9 bases of the junction unmatched. Germline CDR1 and CDR2: MNHNS and SASEGT. This CDR3 contains 17 residues. DNA of the CDR3: TGTGCCAGCAGTGAAGCGACTGGACAGGACAATTACAATGAGCAGTTCTTC. This codes for CASSEATGQDNYNEQFF.

The V gene is TRBV7-9, the J gene TRBJ2-1; the match to TRBD2 covers 9 bases. Germline V lookup: CDR1 SEHNR, CDR2 FQNEAQ (reference sequence). The CDR3 extends over 16 amino acids. V trimming: 2 bases; J trimming: 6 bases; junction bases outside the gene matches: 8. CDR3 sequence (DNA): TGTGCCAGCAGCTTATCCCTAGCGGGATCAAGCAATGAGCAGTTCTTC. Its protein product is CASSLSLAGSSNEQFF.

The chain has TRBV2 and TRBJ2-2, with a possible D match to TRBD1 (5 bases). This CDR3 spans 14 amino acids. V lost 3 bases to trimming and J lost 5 bases, with 10 bases between them. Germline loops: CDR1 SNHLY, CDR2 FYNNEI. This chain's CDR3 is CASSDMGPTGELFF. The CDR3 DNA sequence: TGTGCCAGCAGTGATATGGGGCCTACCGGGGAGCTGTTTTTT.

The sample holds a few counts of this clone. The V call is TRBV7-9, the J call TRBJ2-2; D is uncertain. The CDR3 consists of 11 residues. Trimming shortened V by 5 bases and J by 5 bases, and 3 bases separated the two germline ends. Germline V gives CDR1 SEHNR, CDR2 FQNEAQ (reference sequence). In nucleotides, the CDR3 is TGTGCCAGCAGCCCGACCGGGGAGCTGTTTTTT. It codes for CASSPTGELFF. Full variable domain (missing parts from reference TRBV7-9 and TRBJ2-2): DTGVSQNPRHKITKRGQNVTFRCDPISEHNRLYWYRQTLGQGPEFLTYFQNEAQLEKSRLLSDRFSAERPKGSFSTLEIQRTEQGDSAMYLCASSPTGELFFGEGSRLTVL.

V usage is TRBV7-3 and J usage is TRBJ2-3, with 10 positions matching TRBD2. CDR1 and CDR2 from the germline V gene are SGHTA and FQGTGA. The CDR3 runs to 13 residues. With 6 bases clipped from V and 4 bases from J, the junction kept 1 base outside the gene matches. For the CDR3, the DNA is TGTGCCAGCAGAGGGACTAGCGCAGATACGCAGTATTTT. Translating it yields CASRGTSADTQYF.

This clone was detected a few times. The chain carries TRBV28 and TRBJ2-7; D gene ambiguous. Trimming removed 0 bases from V and 4 bases from J, with 10 bases in between. The CDR3 covers 14 residues. CDR1 and CDR2 from the germline V gene are MDHEN and SYDVKM. Written as DNA, the CDR3 is TGTGCCAGCAGTTTATGGGTGGGCGAGTACGAGCAGTACTTC. Translating it yields CASSLWVGEYEQYF.

The chain carries TRBV6-5 and TRBJ2-1; 11 bases agree with TRBD1. After removal of 6 bases from V and 10 bases from J, the junction contained 11 bases not matched to a gene. CDR1 and CDR2 (germline): MNHEY, SVGAGI. The CDR3 extends over 15 amino acids. For the CDR3, the DNA is TGTGCCAGCAGCCTGACGGGACAGGGGGTCGGGGAGCAGTTCTTC. Translating gives CASSLTGQGVGEQFF.

This chain uses TRBV13 with TRBJ2-1; weak D call: TRBD1 (5 bases). This CDR3 has 14 residues. Per germline, CDR1 PRHDT and CDR2 FYEKMQ (reference sequence). Trimming cost V 4 bases and J 5 bases, with 12 bases left between them. The CDR3 DNA sequence: TGTGCCAGCAGCTACAGACAGTACGACAATGAGCAGTTCTTC. Translated: CASSYRQYDNEQFF.

This chain uses TRBV6-6 with TRBJ2-7; D might be TRBD2 (6 bases). CDR1 and CDR2 from the germline V gene are MNHNY and SVGAGI (reference sequence). Trimming shortened V by 5 bases and J by 2 bases, and 13 bases separated the two germline ends. This CDR3 region has 14 residues. The DNA of the CDR3 is TGTGCCAGCAGTCAGGGACTGCGAACCTACGAGCAGTACTTC. Protein sequence: CASSQGLRTYEQYF.

The chain combines TRBV18 with TRBJ2-1, with 11 bases fitting TRBD2. The CDR3 consists of 16 residues. V was pared by 3 bases and J by 8 bases, with 9 bases of the junction left unmatched. Germline CDR1 KGHSH, CDR2 LQKENI. CDR3 sequence (DNA): TGTGCCAGCTCACCCCAAACCGGACTAGCGGGCGATGAGCAGTTCTTC. Protein sequence: CASSPQTGLAGDEQFF.

The CDR3 protein is CASSEGWAPGVQPQHF. CDR3 coding DNA: TGTGCCAGCAGTGAAGGGTGGGCCCCAGGGGTTCAGCCCCAGCATTTT. The chain uses TRBV6-1 and TRBJ1-5; perhaps TRBD1 as D (6 bases). Trimming left V 1 base short and J 6 bases short, with 16 bases between. Per the germline V gene, CDR1 is MNHNS and CDR2 is SASEGT. There are 16 residues in the CDR3.

CDR3 sequence (DNA): TGTGCCAGCTCTACACCTCGGCTAGCGGGATCCTCCCGGCGGTACGAGCAGTACTTC. Translated, it gives CASSTPRLAGSSRRYEQYF. V gene TRBV7-2 combines with J gene TRBJ2-7, with 9 bases fitting TRBD2. This CDR3 region has 19 residues. V shed 8 bases, J shed 4 bases, and the junction held 24 bases outside the gene matches. Per germline, CDR1 SGHTA and CDR2 FQGNSA.

The chain carries TRBV28 and TRBJ1-1, with 7 nucleotides matching TRBD1. The CDR3 covers 15 residues. V was pared by 4 bases and J by 7 bases, with 12 bases of the junction left unmatched. The germline V gene encodes CDR1 MDHEN and CDR2 SYDVKM. The CDR3 DNA reads as TGTGCCAGCAGTTCACCACACACAGGGGAGGATGAAGCTTTCTTT. Amino acids: CASSSPHTGEDEAFF.

The chain is built from TRBV5-8 and TRBJ2-5; 8 bases agree with TRBD2. Germline V gene data show CDR1 as SGHTS and CDR2 as YDEGEE. Trimming cost V 1 base and J 5 bases; bases outside gene matches: 7. The CDR3 length is 15 residues. DNA of the CDR3: TGTGCCAGCAGCTTGTCGGGGGGGCGCGGGGAGACCCAGTACTTC. Amino acid sequence: CASSLSGGRGETQYF.

V is TRBV29-1 and J is TRBJ2-1; TRBD1 matches at 10 bases. The germline V gene encodes CDR1 SQVTM and CDR2 ANQGSEA. J gave up 1 base and V 4 bases, and 7 bases lay outside the gene matches. The CDR3 covers 16 residues. CDR3 residues: CSVVPGTGVSYNEQFF. The CDR3 nucleotides are TGCAGCGTTGTCCCCGGGACAGGGGTTTCCTACAATGAGCAGTTCTTC.

This clone came up once. This chain uses TRBV7-9 with TRBJ1-3, with D possibly TRBD1 on 5 matching bases. Germline CDR1 and CDR2: SEHNR and FQNEAQ (reference sequence). The CDR3 length is 15 residues. Trimming removed 2 bases at V and 3 bases at J, with 11 bases between. CDR3 nucleotide sequence: TGTGCCAGCAGCTTATTCGGGGGGAGTGGAAACACCATATATTTT. Protein product: CASSLFGGSGNTIYF.

The chain links TRBV7-7 to TRBJ2-7; no clear D gene. The germline V gene has CDR1 SSHAT and CDR2 FNYEAQ (reference sequence). CDR3 size: 14 residues. V was trimmed by 10 bases and J by 4 bases, leaving 20 bases between them. The CDR3 is CAIFKQKAAYEQYF. DNA of the CDR3: TGTGCCATTTTCAAGCAGAAGGCGGCATACGAGCAGTACTTC. Full variable domain (remainder filled in from reference TRBV7-7 and TRBJ2-7): GAGVSQSPRYKVTKRGQDVTLRCDPISSHATLYWYQQALGQGPEFLTYFNYEAQPDKSGLPSDRFSAERPEGSISTLTIQRTEQRDSAMYRCAIFKQKAAYEQYFGPGTRLTVT.

V gene TRBV27 combines with J gene TRBJ2-3, with 9 nucleotides matching TRBD2. The length of the CDR3 is 15 residues. Germline CDR1 and CDR2: MNHEY and SMNVEV (reference sequence). With V trimmed by 3 bases and J by 0 bases, 1 base remained unmatched. This CDR3 reads CASSLREGSTDTQYF. For the CDR3, the DNA is TGTGCCAGCAGTTTGCGGGAGGGAAGCACAGATACGCAGTATTTT.

This sequence joins TRBV28 and TRBJ1-2; TRBD1 might be the D (5 bases). The CDR3 contains 16 residues. V was cut by 6 bases and J by 0 bases, with 17 bases left in between. Per the germline V gene, CDR1 is MDHEN and CDR2 is SYDVKM. CDR3 sequence reads: CASSLDDSVANYGYTF. In nucleotides, the CDR3 is TGTGCCAGCAGCCTAGACGACAGTGTAGCTAACTATGGCTACACCTTC.

The chain joins TRBV7-9 to TRBJ2-7, with 9 bases aligning to TRBD1. The CDR3 extends over 16 amino acids. Germline V gene data show CDR1 as SEHNR and CDR2 as FQNEAQ (reference sequence). Losses at the gene ends were 4 bases for V and 4 bases for J; bases not matched to a gene: 11. CDR3 DNA sequence: TGTGCCAGCAGCTCAAAAACCGGGACAGGGTGGTACGAGCAGTACTTC. Translated, it gives CASSSKTGTGWYEQYF.

The chain employs TRBV2 and TRBJ1-5; 9 bases line up with TRBD1. This CDR3 is 15 amino acids long. Germline V gene sequence: CDR1 SNHLY, CDR2 FYNNEI. The junction had 9 bases not matched to a gene; V was cut back by 8 bases and J by 4 bases. In DNA, the CDR3 is TGTGCCAGCGTGCTTACCGGGACAGGGAATCAGCCCCAGCATTTT. Translation: CASVLTGTGNQPQHF.